The clone carrying this TCR beta chain has more than one count but fewer than ten. Trimming shortened V by 5 bases and J by 1 base, and 8 bases separated the two germline ends. The CDR3 contains 13 residues. CDR1 and CDR2 from the germline V gene are SNHLY and FYNNEI. The data were taken from a study of blood T cell repertoires in COVID-19. Study as a whole: COVID-19 samples collected from the United States, Italy and Spain covered acute and convalescent phases.

In the source study's methods: Nucleated cell number was recorded as an estimate derived from reference gene primer amplification. Assay used: immunoSEQ multiplex PCR; TCRdb lists only in-frame clones, some missing. V, J and clone size derive from that table, while D and trimming were established from the DNA sequence. The table includes more than 100,000 clones, 81% detected once. Sequenced sample: peripheral blood. The chain employs TRBV2 and TRBJ1-1, with D possibly being TRBD1 (5 bases). This receptor was obtained from an older woman with active or convalescent COVID-19. CDR3 nucleotides: TGTGCCAGCAGTTCTGACAGGAACACTGAAGCTTTCTTT. It encodes CASSSDRNTEAFF. Looking up the rest from reference TRBV2 and TRBJ1-1 gives the full variable domain: EPEVTQTPSHQVTQMGQEVILRCVPISNHLYFYWYRQILGQKVEFLVSFYNNEISEKSEIFDDQFSVERPDGSNFTLKIRSTKLEDSAMYFCASSSDRNTEAFFGQGTRLTVV.